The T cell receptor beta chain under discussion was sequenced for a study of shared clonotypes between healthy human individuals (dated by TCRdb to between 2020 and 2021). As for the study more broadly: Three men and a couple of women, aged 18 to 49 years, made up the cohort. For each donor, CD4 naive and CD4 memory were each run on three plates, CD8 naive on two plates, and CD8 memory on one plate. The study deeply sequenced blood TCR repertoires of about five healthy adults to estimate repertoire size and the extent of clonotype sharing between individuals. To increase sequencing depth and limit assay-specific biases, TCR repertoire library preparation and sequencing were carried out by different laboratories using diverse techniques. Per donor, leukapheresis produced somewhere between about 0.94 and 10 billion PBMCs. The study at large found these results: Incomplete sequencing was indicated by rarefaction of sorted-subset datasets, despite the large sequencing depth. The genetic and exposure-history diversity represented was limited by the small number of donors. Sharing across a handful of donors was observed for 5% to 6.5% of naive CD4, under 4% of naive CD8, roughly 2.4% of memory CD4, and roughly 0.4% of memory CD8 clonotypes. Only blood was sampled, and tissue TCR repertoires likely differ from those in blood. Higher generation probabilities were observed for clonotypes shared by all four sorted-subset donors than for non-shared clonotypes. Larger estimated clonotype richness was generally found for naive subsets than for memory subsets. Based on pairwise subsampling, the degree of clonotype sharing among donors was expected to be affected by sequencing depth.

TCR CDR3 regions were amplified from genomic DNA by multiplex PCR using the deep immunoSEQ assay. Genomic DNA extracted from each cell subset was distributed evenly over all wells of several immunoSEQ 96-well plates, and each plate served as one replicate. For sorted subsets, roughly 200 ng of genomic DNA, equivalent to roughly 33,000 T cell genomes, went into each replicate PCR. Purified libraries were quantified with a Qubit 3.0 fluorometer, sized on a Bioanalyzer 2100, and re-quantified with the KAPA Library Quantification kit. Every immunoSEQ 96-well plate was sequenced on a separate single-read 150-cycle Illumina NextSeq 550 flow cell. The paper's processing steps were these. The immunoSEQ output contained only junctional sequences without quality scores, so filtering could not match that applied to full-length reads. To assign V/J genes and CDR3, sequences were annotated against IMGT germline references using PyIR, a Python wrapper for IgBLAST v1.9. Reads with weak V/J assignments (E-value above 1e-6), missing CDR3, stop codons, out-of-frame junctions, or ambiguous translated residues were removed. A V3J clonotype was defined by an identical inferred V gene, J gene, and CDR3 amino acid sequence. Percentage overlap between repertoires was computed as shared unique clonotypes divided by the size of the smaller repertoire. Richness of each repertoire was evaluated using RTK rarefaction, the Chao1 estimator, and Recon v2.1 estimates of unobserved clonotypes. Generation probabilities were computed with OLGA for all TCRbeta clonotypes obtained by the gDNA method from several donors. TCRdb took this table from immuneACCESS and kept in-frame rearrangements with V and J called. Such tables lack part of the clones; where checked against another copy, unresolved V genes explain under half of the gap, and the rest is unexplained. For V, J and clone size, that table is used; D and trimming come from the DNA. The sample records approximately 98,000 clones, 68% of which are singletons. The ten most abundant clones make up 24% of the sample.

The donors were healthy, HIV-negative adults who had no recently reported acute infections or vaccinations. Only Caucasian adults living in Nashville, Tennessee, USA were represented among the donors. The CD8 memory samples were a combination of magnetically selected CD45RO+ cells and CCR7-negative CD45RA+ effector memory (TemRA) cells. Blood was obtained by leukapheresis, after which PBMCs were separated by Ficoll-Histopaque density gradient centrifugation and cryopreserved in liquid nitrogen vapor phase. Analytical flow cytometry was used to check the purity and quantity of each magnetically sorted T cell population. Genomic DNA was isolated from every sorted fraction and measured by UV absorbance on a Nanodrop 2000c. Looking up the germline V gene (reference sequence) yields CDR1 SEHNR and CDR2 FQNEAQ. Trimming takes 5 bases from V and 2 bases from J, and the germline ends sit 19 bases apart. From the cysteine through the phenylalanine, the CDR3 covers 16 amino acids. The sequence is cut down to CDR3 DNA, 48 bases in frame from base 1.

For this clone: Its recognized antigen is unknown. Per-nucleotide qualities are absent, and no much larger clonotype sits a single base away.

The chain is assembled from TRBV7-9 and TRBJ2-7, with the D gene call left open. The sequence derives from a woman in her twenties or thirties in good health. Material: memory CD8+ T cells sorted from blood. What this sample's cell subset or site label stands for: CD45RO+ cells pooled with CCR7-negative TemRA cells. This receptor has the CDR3 CASSPQPATKTYEQYF. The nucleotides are TGTGCCAGCAGCCCTCAGCCCGCCACTAAGACCTACGAGCAGTACTTC.